These T cell receptor beta chains were read from a single sample in a study of control samples from healthy donors and cancer patients. Assay used: immunoSEQ multiplex PCR; TCRdb lists only in-frame clones, some missing. The table shows some 150,000 clones, with 80% to 95% occurring only once. The sample comprised blood. The receptors were gathered from a man aged 25 to 40 in good health. The conserved cysteine and the conserved F or W are not part of the CDR3 here.

V gene	J gene	CDR3 protein
TRBV6-5	TRBJ2-5	ASSYSVSGGETQY
TRBV9	TRBJ2-7	ASSVRGESEQY
TRBV12-3/TRBV12-4	TRBJ2-7	ASSLGGETGQY
TRBV4-1	TRBJ1-2	ASSQDRGNYGYT
TRBV6-6	TRBJ1-1	ASNQGAGTEAF
TRBV5-4	TRBJ2-7	ASSSATGPLSYEQY
TRBV27	TRBJ1-2	ASRDRGDYGYT
TRBV7-2	TRBJ1-1	ASSSQNTEAF
TRBV6-5	TRBJ2-7	ASSRTTGDTGQY
TRBV9	TRBJ2-1	ASSVDGLAGYNEQF
TRBV9	TRBJ1-4	ASSVVGDSDEKLF
TRBV5-1	TRBJ2-1	ASSSLGATSGQF
TRBV30	TRBJ1-6	AWSLQGDSPLH
TRBV6-2/TRBV6-3	TRBJ1-2	ASSSSGILNTQANYGYT
TRBV4-1	TRBJ2-1	ASSQALNYNEQF
TRBV6-6	TRBJ1-1	ASSYARREEAF
TRBV14	TRBJ2-7	ASSQVGWRNEQY
TRBV6-5	TRBJ2-7	ASSYGGRGHTYEQY
TRBV3-1/TRBV3-2	TRBJ2-1	ASSQVTINNEQF
TRBV23-1	TRBJ1-1	ASSQHRLIMNTEAF
TRBV28	TRBJ1-1	ASSIRGTEAF
TRBV5-6	TRBJ1-1	ASSLGFGNTEAF
TRBV7-3	TRBJ2-6	ASSLAEGANVLT
TRBV6-4	TRBJ2-4	ASSDGGTNIQY
TRBV11-2	TRBJ2-1	ASSLIAASYNEQF
TRBV2	TRBJ1-5	ASRTDGSNQPQH
TRBV9	TRBJ1-1	ASSPPGYTEAF
TRBV28	TRBJ2-7	ASRREGGPWD
TRBV7-3	TRBJ2-1	ASKAGGPRKF
TRBV12-2	TRBJ1-5	ASRSPCGPQH
TRBV11-2	TRBJ1-1	ASSQDRGTEAF
TRBV7-9	TRBJ1-2	ASSIELYGYT
TRBV11-2	TRBJ1-1	ASSLGVGSTEAF
TRBV7-9	TRBJ2-1	ASRPDSSSYNEQF
TRBV5-6	TRBJ2-7	ASSAVSMRGAHEQY